This TCR beta chain was sequenced during a study of cytomegalovirus exposure and HLA in healthy donors (dated by TCRdb to 2016 to 2017). Some background on the complete study: An earlier analysis of approximately 550 of the donors reported approximately 270 Gb of sequence data and about 100 million unique TCR beta sequences from some 180 million T cells. Around 320 gigabases of sequencing data and tens of millions of unique TCR sequences were included in an early release covering around 600 HLA-typed donors. Of the roughly 430 genotyped donors, approximately 83% fell in the genetic ancestry cluster associated with self-reported Caucasian donors. The aim of the study was to test whether cataloging public T cell receptors could identify signatures of past pathogen exposure. The T cell repertoires of some 700 subjects were profiled by immunosequencing and related to cytomegalovirus serostatus. In addition to the first cohort of hundreds of subjects, a separate validation cohort of 120 different subjects was used. High-throughput TCR immunosequencing, statistical association of individual TCRs with disease status, and machine learning were combined to predict cytomegalovirus infection status. To study patterns of TCR occurrence, a later analysis re-analyzed previously published TCR beta repertoires from 700 or so donors and added high-resolution HLA genotyping. Rather than drawing on any new phenotypic data, the later analysis identified candidate immune exposures from TCR beta sequences and the way those sequences occurred across donors. An earlier analysis of 587 of the donors used high-throughput TCR beta sequencing to judge whether each TCR beta V gene segment behaved as functional or pseudogenic. Alongside the repertoire data, information on donor age, sex, ethnicity and CMV serostatus was compiled. Genome-wide SNP genotypes for about three fifths of the roughly 700 donors were used in a later genetic analysis, which treated that subset as a discovery cohort. Every repertoire in the discovery cohort had been generated on one and the same sequencing platform. HLA typing covered class I and class II loci at four-digit resolution. The number of donors typed differed by locus, with 629-630 for A, B, C, DRB1 and DQB1, 522 for DQA1, about 610 for DPA1, and some 440 for DPB1. Because of strong linkage in the cohort, four to six DR-DQ haplotypes were treated as single units for association and clustering. On average, roughly 250,000 unique TCR beta nucleotide sequences were sequenced per donor among about 400 genotyped donors of the cohort, with roughly 18% of those sequences being non-productive.

On this clone: Its cognate antigen has yet to be identified.

CDR1 SNHLY and CDR2 FYNNEI are derived from the germline V gene. The CDR3, from cysteine to phenylalanine, totals 15 residues. The kept DNA is CDR3 alone, 45 bases in frame from the first base. Germline trimming amounts to 7 bases on V and 0 bases on J, with 6 as the count of junction bases outside the gene matches. Beyond this particular receptor, the publication reports: HLA typing was unavailable for some donors at each locus, so association tests used only the typed subset. In vitro tests confirmed that a few of the cytomegalovirus-associated TCR beta chains recognize cytomegalovirus antigens. Some IMGT-functional V segments, including TRBV6-2 and TRBV6-3, could not be distinguished by the 87-base-pair reads and were therefore excluded. In a later genetic analysis, fewer N-insertions in productive TCRs were reported among donors in an Asian-associated ancestry cluster than the roughly 640-donor mean. When HLA alleles, especially DR and DQ, strongly co-occurred, TCR associations were difficult to assign to individual alleles. In a later analysis, HLA-associated TCR beta chains showed more clonal expansion and lower generation probabilities than non-associated chains that were equally common. For the cohort, immune exposure information was limited to CMV serostatus. Several of the top co-occurrence clusters appeared to be linked to parvovirus B19, influenza, CMV and Epstein-Barr virus, according to a later analysis. In an earlier analysis of roughly 560 of the donors, most TCR beta V segments were observed in productive rearrangements about 87% or about 30% of the time, broadly matching IMGT annotations. According to a later analysis, TCR association rates differed among HLA loci, with DRB1 alleles showing the most associated TCRs and HLA-C alleles showing the fewest. Cytomegalovirus status was reported to be diagnosed by the classifier with high specificity and sensitivity in both the original and validation cohorts. The earlier analysis of nearly 600 of the donors excluded around 17 rarely observed V segments, including chromosome 9 orphons, because counts were too low. The authors suggested that the approach could potentially be extended to other disease states and immunological phenotypes. Most TCR sequences were observed very rarely across donors, whereas some public TCRs were present in many individuals. Linkage disequilibrium might explain the correlated functional status among segregating V segments, but an unknown experimental factor could not be excluded. A total of around 150 TCR beta chains were listed by the study as associated with cytomegalovirus. In a later genetic analysis, a missense DCLRE1C variant was associated with V-gene and J-gene trimming of TCR beta chains, and the association was replicated in an independent cohort. A group of highly shared sequence variants was considered likely to be a technical artifact of the sequencing pipeline. In a later analysis, over 15,000 TCR beta sequences were associated with specific HLA alleles at a false discovery rate of 0.05. A further reported finding was that TCR beta sequences accurately predicted the HLA-A and HLA-B alleles for most subjects in the first cohort. Most CMV-associated TCR beta chains appeared to be HLA-restricted in a later analysis, and the HLA associations seemed to be driven largely by CMV exposure. The cohort was sequenced for TCR beta chains only, and without alpha or paired-chain data the features that could be detected were limited. Roughly uniform sequencing depth across donors was assumed in presence/absence analyses, although this assumption may not hold.

Library preparation used the immunoSEQ multiplex PCR assay. For the multiplex PCR, a mixture combining 60 forward primers for TCR Vbeta segments and 13 reverse primers for TCR Jbeta segments was used. The CDR3 region of rearranged TCR beta genes was amplified from genomic DNA by a multiplex PCR assay. The Illumina HiSeq System was used to sequence the amplified TCR beta libraries as 87-base-pair reads. In the paper's pipeline: A later analysis tallied tens of millions of unique TCR beta chains across the 700 or so repertoires, and some 10 million of those chains were shared by two or more donors. Raw reads were error-corrected and collapsed into unique sequences with a nearest-neighbor algorithm that merged closely related sequences to remove PCR and sequencing errors. CDR3 sequences were aligned to IMGT reference sequences to assign V, D and J gene segments. Each retained sequence needed at least a six-nucleotide match to both a V gene segment and a J gene segment. Rearrangements were called productive when the CDR3 lacked stop codons and stayed in frame with V and J; all others were non-productive. Following IMGT convention, CDR3 was defined as the stretch from the second conserved V-encoded cysteine up to the conserved J-encoded phenylalanine. The earlier analysis of some 600 of the donors excluded sequences that lacked an unambiguous match to a single V gene segment. An earlier analysis of 500 to 600 of the donors classified V segments as functional when productive rearrangements were above 56.7% and as segregating when the standard deviation between donors was above 5%. To diagnose cytomegalovirus status from the catalog of TCR beta chain sequences, a statistical classification framework was built. In a later analysis, V and J genes were assigned by comparing TCR nucleotide sequences against IMGT/GENE-DB human TR gene sequences. Using the TCRdist pipeline, a later analysis assigned CDR3 sequences along with most-parsimonious VDJ recombination scenarios. In a later analysis, every TCR beta chain was defined by the combination of its CDR3 amino acid sequence and its V-gene family, and reads without a unique V-gene family were dropped. To address suspected cross-contamination and a sequencing artifact, a later analysis removed approximately 600 highly shared, low-generation-probability nucleotide sequences. In a later analysis, a clonal expansion index for each public chain was calculated from normalized within-repertoire ranks of inferred template counts. Generation probabilities in a later analysis came from a VDJ recombination model fitted to out-of-frame rearrangements, and those results were checked against IGoR. In a later analysis, hypergeometric tests were used to score TCR-TCR, TCR-HLA and TCR-CMV co-occurrence, with a repertoire-size bias correction applied to TCR pairs. A later analysis estimated false discovery rates by permuting HLA or CMV assignments 20 times. In a later analysis, co-occurring TCRs were grouped using DBSCAN, with TCRdist sequence similarity added in when clustering inside HLA-allele-positive subsets. Repertoires with fewer than 30,000 or more than 120,000 public chains, plus five repertoires with anomalous nucleotide sharing, were excluded from co-occurrence clustering. TCRdb holds this immuneACCESS table with in-frame rearrangements only. Some clones are missing; in checked studies, unresolved V genes explain under half, and the rest has no known cause. Clonal size and the V and J genes are those of that table, whereas D and trimming came from the DNA. This sample's table contains about 170,000 clones. The ten most abundant clones make up about 1.2% of the sample.

In total, approximately 610 healthy bone marrow donors made up the cohort. At the time of sampling, every cohort member was nominally healthy, though immune exposures that went unrecorded were likely present. The donor tested CMV seronegative and was one of the 352 seronegative cohort members. A peripheral blood sample was collected from each donor, and TCR beta sequencing was performed on peripheral blood mononuclear cells. The Qiagen DNeasy Blood Extraction Kit was used to extract genomic DNA from the blood cell samples. The receptor comes from a woman in her fifties or sixties in good health and CMV-seronegative. Sequencing was done on a sample of PBMCs. The chain uses TRBV2 and TRBJ2-1; TRBD1 agrees with 7 junctional bases. CDR3 reads: CASTPGDSSYNEQFF. The base sequence is TGTGCCAGCACTCCCGGGGACAGCTCCTACAATGAGCAGTTCTTC.